This TCR beta chain emerged from a study of cytomegalovirus exposure and HLA in healthy donors (dated by TCRdb to 2017 to 2019). For the wider study: An earlier analysis of approximately 600 of the donors reported approximately 300 Gb of sequence data and 100 million to 140 million unique TCR beta sequences from approximately 180 million T cells. Rather than drawing on any new phenotypic data, the later analysis identified candidate immune exposures from TCR beta sequences and the way those sequences occurred across donors. Because of strong linkage in the cohort, roughly five DR-DQ haplotypes were treated as single units for association and clustering. To predict cytomegalovirus infection status, the study brought together high-throughput TCR immunosequencing, statistical association of individual TCRs with disease status, and machine learning. The number of donors typed differed by locus, with about 629-640 for A, B, C, DRB1 and DQB1, 522 for DQA1, 600 to 610 for DPA1, and some 440 for DPB1. To decide whether each TCR beta V gene segment behaved as functional or pseudogenic, an earlier analysis of some 600 of the donors relied on high-throughput TCR beta sequencing. Among some 400 genotyped donors of the cohort, an average of approximately 200,000 unique TCR beta nucleotide sequences was sequenced per donor, of which about 18% were non-productive. Donor age, sex, ethnicity and CMV serostatus were collected together with the repertoire data. Both class I and class II loci were covered by HLA typing, at four-digit resolution. The study aimed to test whether signatures of past pathogen exposure could be identified by cataloging public T cell receptors. Among the roughly 400 genotyped donors, approximately 77% belonged to the genetic ancestry cluster associated with self-reported Caucasian donors. In a later analysis, previously published TCR beta repertoires from 600 to 850 donors were re-analyzed and high-resolution HLA genotyping was added so that TCR occurrence patterns could be studied. Roughly 300 gigabases of sequencing data and roughly 90 million unique TCR sequences were included in an early release covering 550 to 800 HLA-typed donors. A later genetic analysis took genome-wide SNP genotypes for about 55% of the 666 donors and used that subset as a discovery cohort. Using immunosequencing, the study profiled T cell repertoires from around 670 subjects and related those repertoires to cytomegalovirus serostatus. Every discovery cohort repertoire had been produced on one sequencing platform. A separate validation cohort of roughly 110 different subjects was used in addition to the approximately 610-subject first cohort.

The library was built by means of the immunoSEQ multiplex PCR assay. For the multiplex PCR, a mixture combining 60 forward primers for TCR Vbeta segments and 13 reverse primers for TCR Jbeta segments was used. A multiplex PCR assay on genomic DNA amplified the CDR3 region of rearranged TCR beta genes. The amplified TCR beta libraries were sequenced on the Illumina HiSeq System as 87-base-pair reads. The authors' pipeline ran thus. In a later analysis, roughly 80 million unique TCR beta chains were counted across the 650 to 750 repertoires, and about 10 million of these chains were shared by at least two donors. A nearest-neighbor algorithm error-corrected the raw reads and collapsed the reads into unique sequences, merging closely related sequences to remove PCR and sequencing errors. To assign V, D and J gene segments, CDR3 sequences were aligned to IMGT reference sequences. For a sequence to be retained, a match of at least six nucleotides was required to both a V gene segment and a J gene segment. Rearrangements were called productive when the CDR3 lacked stop codons and stayed in frame with V and J; all others were non-productive. CDR3 was defined according to IMGT convention as the region running from the second conserved V-encoded cysteine to the conserved J-encoded phenylalanine. The earlier analysis of about 640 of the donors excluded any sequence lacking an unambiguous match to a single V gene segment. In an earlier analysis of roughly 600 of the donors, a V segment was called functional when productive rearrangements were above 56.7%, and segregating when the standard deviation between donors exceeded 5%. A statistical classification framework was built for diagnosing cytomegalovirus status from the catalog of TCR beta chain sequences. In a later analysis, TCR nucleotide sequences were compared against IMGT/GENE-DB human TR gene sequences so that V and J genes could be assigned. The TCRdist pipeline was used in a later analysis to assign CDR3 sequences and most-parsimonious VDJ recombination scenarios. In a later analysis, every TCR beta chain was defined by the combination of its CDR3 amino acid sequence and its V-gene family, and reads without a unique V-gene family were dropped. To address suspected cross-contamination and a sequencing artifact, a later analysis removed approximately 590 highly shared, low-generation-probability nucleotide sequences. In a later analysis, a clonal expansion index for each public chain was calculated from normalized within-repertoire ranks of inferred template counts. A later analysis computed generation probabilities with a VDJ recombination model fitted to out-of-frame rearrangements, and checked the results against IGoR. Hypergeometric tests were used in a later analysis to score TCR-TCR, TCR-HLA and TCR-CMV co-occurrence, with a repertoire-size bias correction applied to the TCR pairs. A later analysis estimated false discovery rates by permuting HLA or CMV assignments 20 times. In a later analysis, co-occurring TCRs were grouped using DBSCAN, with TCRdist sequence similarity added in when clustering inside HLA-allele-positive subsets. Repertoires with fewer than 30,000 or more than 120,000 public chains were left out of co-occurrence clustering, as were a handful of repertoires with anomalous nucleotide sharing. The immuneACCESS repertoire file appears here via TCRdb, limited to in-frame rearrangements. These files lack a portion of the clones; in checked studies, under half of the deficit traces to unresolved V genes, and the cause of the others is not known. V, J and clone size reflect that table, while D and trimming were determined from the DNA. The sample table records more than 70,000 clones; approximately 80% of these occur just once. The ten most abundant clones make up 3% to 3.5% of the sample.

With regard to this clone: Its antigen specificity is not known. It has no much larger one-base neighbor in the sample; base qualities were not kept.

Here is what the overall study found, with its caveats: In a later analysis, most CMV-associated TCR beta chains were found to appear HLA-restricted, with HLA associations seemingly driven largely by CMV exposure. Linkage disequilibrium might explain the correlated functional status among segregating V segments, but an unknown experimental factor could not be excluded. Because some donors lacked HLA typing at each locus, the association tests relied only on the typed subset. According to the authors, the approach could potentially be generalized to other disease states and immunological phenotypes. In vitro tests confirmed that three of the cytomegalovirus-associated TCR beta chains recognize cytomegalovirus antigens. In both the original and validation cohorts, the classifier was reported to diagnose cytomegalovirus status with high specificity and sensitivity. According to a later genetic analysis, donors in an Asian-associated ancestry cluster had fewer N-insertions in productive TCRs than the approximately 690-donor mean. According to a later analysis, TCR association rates differed among HLA loci, with DRB1 alleles showing the most associated TCRs and HLA-C alleles showing the fewest. In an earlier analysis of around 600 of the donors, most TCR beta V segments were observed in productive rearrangements about 87% or about 30% of the time, broadly matching IMGT annotations. The 87-base-pair reads could not distinguish some IMGT-functional V segments, including TRBV6-2 and TRBV6-3, so those segments were excluded. A further reported finding was that TCR beta sequences accurately predicted the HLA-A and HLA-B alleles for most subjects in the first cohort. CMV serostatus was the only immune exposure information available for the cohort. The sequencing pipeline was judged likely to have produced a cluster of highly shared sequence variants as a technical artifact. Roughly uniform sequencing depth across donors was assumed in presence/absence analyses, although this assumption may not hold. A later analysis found that HLA-associated TCR beta chains were more clonally expanded and had lower generation probabilities than equally common non-associated chains. In this cohort, only TCR beta chains were sequenced, and detectable features were limited by the absence of alpha or paired-chain data. Several of the top co-occurrence clusters appeared to be linked to parvovirus B19, influenza, CMV and Epstein-Barr virus, according to a later analysis. Because counts were too low, roughly 16 rarely observed V segments, including chromosome 9 orphons, were excluded from the earlier analysis of fewer than 650 of the donors. The study gave a list of 150 to 200 TCR beta chains associated with cytomegalovirus. In a later genetic analysis, a missense DCLRE1C variant was associated with V-gene and J-gene trimming of TCR beta chains, and the association was replicated in an independent cohort. At a false discovery rate of 0.05, a later analysis linked some 18,000 TCR beta sequences to specific HLA alleles. Strong co-occurrence of HLA alleles, especially DR and DQ, made assigning TCR associations to individual alleles difficult. Most TCR sequences were observed very rarely across donors, whereas some public TCRs were present in many individuals.

In total, roughly 710 healthy bone marrow donors made up the cohort. At the time of sampling, every cohort member was nominally healthy, though immune exposures that went unrecorded were likely present. The donor tested CMV seronegative, placing the donor among the 350 or so seronegative members of the cohort. A peripheral blood sample was provided by each donor, and peripheral blood mononuclear cells were used for TCR beta sequencing. The Qiagen DNeasy Blood Extraction Kit was used to extract genomic DNA from the blood cell samples. The CDR3, cysteine through phenylalanine, is 14 amino acids long. The kept DNA is CDR3 alone, 42 bases in frame from the first base. The germline ends are 10 bases apart after V is trimmed by 0 bases and J by 3 bases. The germline V gene yields SGDLS for CDR1 and YYNGEE for CDR2.

This sequence uses TRBV9 and TRBJ2-7; the D gene is perhaps TRBD1, on 5 matching bases. This clonotype was sampled from a man aged 35-49 years in good health and CMV-seronegative. The specimen was PBMCs. The sequenced DNA: TGTGCCAGCAGCGTAGTATGGGGCAGCTACGAGCAGTACTTC. Its protein product is CASSVVWGSYEQYF.